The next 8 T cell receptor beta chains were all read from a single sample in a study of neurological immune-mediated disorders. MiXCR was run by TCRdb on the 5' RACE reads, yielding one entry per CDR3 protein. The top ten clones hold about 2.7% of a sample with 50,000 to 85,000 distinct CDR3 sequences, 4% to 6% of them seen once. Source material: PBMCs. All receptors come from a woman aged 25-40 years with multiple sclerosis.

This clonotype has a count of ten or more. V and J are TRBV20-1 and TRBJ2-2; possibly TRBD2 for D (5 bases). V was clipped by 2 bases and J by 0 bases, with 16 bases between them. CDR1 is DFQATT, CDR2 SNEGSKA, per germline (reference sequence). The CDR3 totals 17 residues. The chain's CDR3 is CSARPLGDSPNTGELFF. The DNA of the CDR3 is TGCAGTGCTAGACCCCTGGGAGATAGTCCGAACACCGGGGAGCTGTTTTTT.

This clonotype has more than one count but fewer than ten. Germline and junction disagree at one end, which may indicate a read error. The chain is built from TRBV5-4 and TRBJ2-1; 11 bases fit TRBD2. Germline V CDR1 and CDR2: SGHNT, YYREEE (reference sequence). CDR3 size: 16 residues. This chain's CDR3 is CASSLDVAGGLNNADF. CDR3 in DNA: TGTGCCAGCAGCTTGGATGTAGCGGGGGGGCTCAACAATGCTGACTTC.

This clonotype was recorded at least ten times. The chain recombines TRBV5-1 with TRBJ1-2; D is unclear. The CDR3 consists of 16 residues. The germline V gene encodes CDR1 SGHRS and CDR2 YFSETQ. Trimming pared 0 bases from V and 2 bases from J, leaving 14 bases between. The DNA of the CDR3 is TGCGCCAGCAGCTTGGATTTGCTCCGGGCGAACTATGGCTACACCTTC. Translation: CASSLDLLRANYGYTF. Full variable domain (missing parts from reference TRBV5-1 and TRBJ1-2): KAGVTQTPRYLIKTRGQQVTLSCSPISGHRSVSWYQQTPGQGLQFLFEYFSETQRNKGNFPGRFSGRQFSNSRSEMNVSTLELGDSALYLCASSLDLLRANYGYTFGSGTRLTVV.

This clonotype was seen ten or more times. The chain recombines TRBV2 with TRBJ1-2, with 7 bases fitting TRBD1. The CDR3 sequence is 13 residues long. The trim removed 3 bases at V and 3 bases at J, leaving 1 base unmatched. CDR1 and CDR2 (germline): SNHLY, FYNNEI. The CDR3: CASSDGTDYGYTF. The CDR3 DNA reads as TGTGCCAGCAGTGACGGGACAGACTATGGCTACACCTTC.

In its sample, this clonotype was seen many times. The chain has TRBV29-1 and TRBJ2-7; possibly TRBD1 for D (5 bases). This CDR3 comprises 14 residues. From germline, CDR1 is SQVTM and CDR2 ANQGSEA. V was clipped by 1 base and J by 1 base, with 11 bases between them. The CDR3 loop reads CSVEAAGRSYEQYF. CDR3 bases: TGCAGCGTTGAAGCCGCAGGGCGATCCTACGAGCAGTACTTC.

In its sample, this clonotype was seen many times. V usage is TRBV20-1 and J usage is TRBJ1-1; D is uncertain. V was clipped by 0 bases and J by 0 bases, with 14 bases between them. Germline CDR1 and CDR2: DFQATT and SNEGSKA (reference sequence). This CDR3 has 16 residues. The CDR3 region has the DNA TGCAGTGCTAGAGATGGGAGGAAGGGAATGAACACTGAAGCTTTCTTT. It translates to CSARDGRKGMNTEAFF.

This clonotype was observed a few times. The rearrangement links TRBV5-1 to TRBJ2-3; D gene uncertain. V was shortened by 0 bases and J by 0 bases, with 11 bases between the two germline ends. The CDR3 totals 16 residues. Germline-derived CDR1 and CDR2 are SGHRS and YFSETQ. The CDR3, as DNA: TGCGCCAGCAGCTTGGACGGAATTTTAAGCACAGATACGCAGTATTTT. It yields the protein CASSLDGILSTDTQYF.

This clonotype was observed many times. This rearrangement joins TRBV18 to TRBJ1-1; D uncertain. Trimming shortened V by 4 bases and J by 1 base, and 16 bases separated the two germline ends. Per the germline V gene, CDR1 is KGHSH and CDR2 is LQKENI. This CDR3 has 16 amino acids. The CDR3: CASSRAPQISNTEAFF. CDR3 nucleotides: TGTGCCAGCTCACGCGCACCGCAGATCTCGAACACTGAAGCTTTCTTT.